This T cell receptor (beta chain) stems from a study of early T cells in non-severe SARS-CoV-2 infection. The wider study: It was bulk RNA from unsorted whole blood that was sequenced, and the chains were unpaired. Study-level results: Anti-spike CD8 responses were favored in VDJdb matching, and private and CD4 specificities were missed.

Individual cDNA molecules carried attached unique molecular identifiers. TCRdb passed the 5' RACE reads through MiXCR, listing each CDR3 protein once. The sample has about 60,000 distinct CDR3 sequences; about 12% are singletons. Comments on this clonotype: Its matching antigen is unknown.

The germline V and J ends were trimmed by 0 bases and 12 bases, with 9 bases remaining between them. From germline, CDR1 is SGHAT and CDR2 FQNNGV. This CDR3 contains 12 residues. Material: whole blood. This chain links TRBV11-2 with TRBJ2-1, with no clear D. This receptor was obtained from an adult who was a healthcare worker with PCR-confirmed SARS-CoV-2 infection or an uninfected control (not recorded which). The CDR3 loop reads CASSLDLWGQFF. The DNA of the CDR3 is TGTGCCAGCAGCTTAGATCTCTGGGGGCAGTTCTTC.